What follows are 10 T cell receptor beta chains derived from one specimen sequenced in a study of CD8 T cells in ankylosing spondylitis. MiXCR, applied by TCRdb to the 5' RACE reads, yields one record per CDR3 protein. Of fewer than 750,000 distinct CDR3 sequences listed, 15% to 20% are singletons. Their antigen targets remain unknown. Overall study results and limits: Roughly eight highly homologous variants made up a TCR beta motif that seemed to typify ankylosing spondylitis blood.

The sample taken for sequencing was blood, either unsorted or a sorted T cell fraction (not recorded which). Receptors were obtained from a male donor with ankylosing spondylitis.

The table lists this clonotype with many counts. The chain's CDR3 is CSAPTRMNTEAFF. The CDR3 DNA reads as TGCAGTGCTCCCACGCGAATGAACACTGAAGCTTTCTTT. The chain is built from TRBV20-1 and TRBJ1-1; D gene ambiguous. Germline assignment: CDR1 DFQATT and CDR2 SNEGSKA (reference sequence). This CDR3 region has 13 residues. Trimming removed 5 bases at V and 0 bases at J, with 10 bases between.

The V gene is TRBV4-2, the J gene TRBJ1-5; D remains ambiguous. V lost 0 bases to trimming and J lost 4 bases, with 13 bases between them. The CDR3 is made up of 16 amino acids. CDR1 and CDR2 (germline): LGHNA, YNFKEQ. CDR3 protein: CASSQEPPGPNQPQHF. The CDR3 DNA follows: TGTGCCAGCAGCCAAGAACCCCCAGGACCTAATCAGCCCCAGCATTTT.

The chain uses TRBV18 and TRBJ2-1, with D tentatively TRBD1 (5 bases). CDR1 is KGHSH and CDR2 is LQKENI in the germline V gene. V was pared by 4 bases and J by 2 bases, with 12 bases between. The length of the CDR3 is 15 residues. The CDR3 DNA reads as TGTGCCAGCTCACAGGAGCAGGGCACCTACAATGAGCAGTTCTTC. This translates into CASSQEQGTYNEQFF.

The chain employs TRBV4-2 and TRBJ2-5; maybe TRBD1 (6 bases). Germline CDR1 and CDR2: LGHNA and YNFKEQ. The V and J ends lost 0 bases and 6 bases respectively, with 20 bases between them. CDR3 size: 17 residues. CDR3 bases: TGTGCCAGCAGCCAAGATTTCCTTCGGGACACCGGACAGACCCAGTACTTC. Translating gives CASSQDFLRDTGQTQYF.

The V call is TRBV12-3 or TRBV12-4, the J call TRBJ2-1; no definite D call. Trimming shortened V by 4 bases and J by 9 bases, and 7 bases separated the two germline ends. This CDR3 region has 11 residues. The CDR3 DNA reads TGTGCCAGCAGTTACGTAGCTGAGCAGTTCTTC. The encoded protein is CASSYVAEQFF.

V usage is TRBV2 and J usage is TRBJ1-6; 7 bases are shared with TRBD1. V dropped 5 bases and J dropped 8; count of bases not matched to a gene: 15. This CDR3 region has 17 residues. Germline loops: CDR1 SNHLY, CDR2 FYNNEI. The CDR3 loop reads CASSSRDSSKPYSPLHF. Here the CDR3 DNA reads TGTGCCAGCAGTTCTCGGGACAGCTCTAAACCTTATTCACCCCTCCACTTT.

This clonotype has a handful of counts. The chain uses TRBV30 and TRBJ1-2; 9 bases align to TRBD1. CDR3 length: 12 residues. In germline, CDR1 is GTSNPN, CDR2 SVGIG (reference sequence). Trimming cost V 5 bases and J 7 bases; bases outside gene matches: 5. The CDR3 spells CAWLTGGGGYTF. The CDR3, as DNA: TGTGCCTGGCTAACAGGGGGCGGTGGCTACACCTTC.

In this sample, this clonotype turned up a few times. V gene TRBV29-1 combines with J gene TRBJ2-7; D might be TRBD1 or TRBD2, each matching 5 bases. V lost 7 bases, J lost 7 bases, and 23 bases lay in between. Germline V gives CDR1 SQVTM, CDR2 ANQGSEA. There are 14 residues in the CDR3. The CDR3 DNA reads as TGCAGCGGGGGCCCGGGCAGGGAGAGTGGGGAGCAGTACTTC. Protein product: CSGGPGRESGEQYF.

In regard to this clonotype: One end of the junction does not line up with germline, which may come from a read error. This chain uses TRBV10-1 with TRBJ2-2; D is undetermined. CDR3 size: 13 residues. Germline V gene data show CDR1 as WNHNN and CDR2 as SYGVQD (reference sequence). CDR3 loop: CPSSFDGAGELFF. CDR3 in DNA: TGCCCCAGCAGTTTCGACGGTGCCGGGGAGCTGTTTTTT.

In its sample, this clonotype was seen many times. The V call is TRBV12-3 or TRBV12-4, the J call TRBJ2-5, with 9 bases lining up with TRBD2. The length of the CDR3 is 14 residues. J was trimmed by 5 bases and V by 5 bases; bases with no gene match: 6. This chain's CDR3 is CASSLSGGGETQYF. Here the CDR3 DNA reads TGTGCCAGCAGTCTTAGCGGGGGCGGCGAGACCCAGTACTTC.